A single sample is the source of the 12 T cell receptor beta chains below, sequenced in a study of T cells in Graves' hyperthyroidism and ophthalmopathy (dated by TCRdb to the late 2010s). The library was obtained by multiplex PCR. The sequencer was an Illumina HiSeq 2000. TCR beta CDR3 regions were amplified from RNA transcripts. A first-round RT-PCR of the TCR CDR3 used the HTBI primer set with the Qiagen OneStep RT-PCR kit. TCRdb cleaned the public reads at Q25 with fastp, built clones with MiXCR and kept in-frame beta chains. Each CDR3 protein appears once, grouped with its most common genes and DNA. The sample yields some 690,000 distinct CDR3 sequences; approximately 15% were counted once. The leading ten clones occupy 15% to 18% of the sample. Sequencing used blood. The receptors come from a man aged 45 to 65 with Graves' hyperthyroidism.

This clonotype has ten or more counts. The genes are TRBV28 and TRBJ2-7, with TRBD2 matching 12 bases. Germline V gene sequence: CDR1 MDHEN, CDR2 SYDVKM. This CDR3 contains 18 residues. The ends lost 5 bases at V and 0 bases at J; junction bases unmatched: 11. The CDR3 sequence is CASSTSGTSGSSSYEQYF. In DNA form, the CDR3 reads TGTGCCAGCAGTACCTCGGGGACTAGCGGGTCCAGCTCCTACGAGCAGTACTTC.

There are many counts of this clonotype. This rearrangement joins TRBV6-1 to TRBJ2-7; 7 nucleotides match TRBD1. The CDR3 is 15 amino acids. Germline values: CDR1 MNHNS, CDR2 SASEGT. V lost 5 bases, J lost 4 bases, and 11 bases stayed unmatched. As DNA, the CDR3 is TGTGCCAGCAGTTCATATTCGGGACAGAGGTACGAGCAGTACTTC. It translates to CASSSYSGQRYEQYF.

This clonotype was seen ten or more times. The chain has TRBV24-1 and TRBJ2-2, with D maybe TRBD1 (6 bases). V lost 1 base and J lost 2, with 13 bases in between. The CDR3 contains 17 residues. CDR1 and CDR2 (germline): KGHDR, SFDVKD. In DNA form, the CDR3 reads TGTGCCACCAGTGATTTCGGGACACGGGGTAACACCGGGGAGCTGTTTTTT. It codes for CATSDFGTRGNTGELFF.

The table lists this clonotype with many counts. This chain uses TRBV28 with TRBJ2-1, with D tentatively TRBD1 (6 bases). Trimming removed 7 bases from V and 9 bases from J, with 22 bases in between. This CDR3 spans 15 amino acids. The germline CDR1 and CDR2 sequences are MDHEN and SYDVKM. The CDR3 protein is CASTSPRWTESEQFF. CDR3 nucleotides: TGTGCCAGCACCTCCCCCCGGTGGACAGAGAGTGAGCAGTTCTTC.

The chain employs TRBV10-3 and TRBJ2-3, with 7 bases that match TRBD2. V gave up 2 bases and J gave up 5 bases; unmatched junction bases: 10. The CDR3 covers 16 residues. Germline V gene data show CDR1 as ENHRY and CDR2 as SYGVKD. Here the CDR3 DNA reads TGTGCCATCAGTGAGACGTCTAGAGAGCGGGGAGATACGCAGTATTTT. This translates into CAISETSRERGDTQYF.

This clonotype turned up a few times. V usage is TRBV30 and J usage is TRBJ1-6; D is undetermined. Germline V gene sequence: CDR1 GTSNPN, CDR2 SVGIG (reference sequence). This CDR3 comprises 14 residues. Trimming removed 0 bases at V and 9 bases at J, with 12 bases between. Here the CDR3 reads CAWSVQRATSPLHF. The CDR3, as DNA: TGTGCCTGGAGTGTCCAGAGGGCAACTTCACCCCTCCACTTT.

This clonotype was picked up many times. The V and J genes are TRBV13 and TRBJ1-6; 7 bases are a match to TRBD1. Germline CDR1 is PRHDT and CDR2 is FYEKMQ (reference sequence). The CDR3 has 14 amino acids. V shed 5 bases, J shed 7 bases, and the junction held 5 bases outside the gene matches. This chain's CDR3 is CASSRGTVNSPLHF. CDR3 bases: TGTGCCAGCAGCCGCGGGACAGTAAATTCACCCCTCCACTTT. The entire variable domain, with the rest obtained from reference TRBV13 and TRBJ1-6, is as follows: AAGVIQSPRHLIKEKRETATLKCYPIPRHDTVYWYQQGPGQDPQFLISFYEKMQSDKGSIPDRFSAQQFSDYHSELNMSSLELGDSALYFCASSRGTVNSPLHFGNGTRLTVT.

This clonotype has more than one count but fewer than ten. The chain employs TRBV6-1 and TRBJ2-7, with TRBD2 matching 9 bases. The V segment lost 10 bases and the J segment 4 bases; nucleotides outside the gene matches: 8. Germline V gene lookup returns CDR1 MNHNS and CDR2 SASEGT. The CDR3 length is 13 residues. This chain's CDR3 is CATSRLADYEQYF. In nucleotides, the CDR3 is TGTGCCACGTCAAGACTAGCGGATTACGAGCAGTACTTC.

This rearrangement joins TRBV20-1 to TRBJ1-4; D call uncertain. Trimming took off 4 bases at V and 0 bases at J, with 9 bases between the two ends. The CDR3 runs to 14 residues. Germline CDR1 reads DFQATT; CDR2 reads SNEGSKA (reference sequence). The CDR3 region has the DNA TGCAGTGCTATGGGCGGTGCAACTAATGAAAAACTGTTTTTT. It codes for CSAMGGATNEKLFF.

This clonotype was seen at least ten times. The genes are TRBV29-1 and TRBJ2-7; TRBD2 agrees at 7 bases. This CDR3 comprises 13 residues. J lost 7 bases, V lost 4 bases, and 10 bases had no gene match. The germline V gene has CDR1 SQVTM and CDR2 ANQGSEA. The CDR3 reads CSVGSGKSGEQYF. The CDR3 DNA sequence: TGCAGCGTTGGCAGCGGGAAGTCGGGAGAGCAGTACTTC.

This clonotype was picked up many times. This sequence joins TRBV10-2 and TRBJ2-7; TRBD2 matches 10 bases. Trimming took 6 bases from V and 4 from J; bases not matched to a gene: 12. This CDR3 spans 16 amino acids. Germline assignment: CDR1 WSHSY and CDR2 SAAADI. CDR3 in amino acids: CASRSKKAGGVYEQYF. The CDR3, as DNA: TGCGCCAGCAGATCTAAGAAAGCGGGAGGGGTTTACGAGCAGTACTTC.

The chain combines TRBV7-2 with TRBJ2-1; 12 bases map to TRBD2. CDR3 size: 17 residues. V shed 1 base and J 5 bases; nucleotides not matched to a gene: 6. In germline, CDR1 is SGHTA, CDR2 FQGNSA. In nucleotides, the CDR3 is TGTGCCAGCAGCTTAGGTGGACTAGCGGGAATGAACAATGAGCAGTTCTTC. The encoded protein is CASSLGGLAGMNNEQFF. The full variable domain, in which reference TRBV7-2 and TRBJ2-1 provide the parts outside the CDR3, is GAGVSQSPSNKVTEKGKDVELRCDPISGHTALYWYRQSLGQGLEFLIYFQGNSAPDKSGLPSDRFSAERTGGSVSTLTIQRTQQEDSAVYLCASSLGGLAGMNNEQFFGPGTRLTVL.